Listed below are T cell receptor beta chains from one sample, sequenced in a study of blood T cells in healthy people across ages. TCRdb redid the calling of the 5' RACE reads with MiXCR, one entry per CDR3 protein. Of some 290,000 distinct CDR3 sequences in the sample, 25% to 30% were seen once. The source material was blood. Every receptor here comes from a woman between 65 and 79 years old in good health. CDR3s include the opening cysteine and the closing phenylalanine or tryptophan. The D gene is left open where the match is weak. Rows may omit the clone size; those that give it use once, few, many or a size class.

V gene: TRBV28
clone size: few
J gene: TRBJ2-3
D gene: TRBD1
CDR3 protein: CASSGGSLGGSDTQYF
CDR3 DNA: TGTGCCAGCAGTGGGGGTAGCCTAGGGGGCTCAGATACGCAGTATTTT

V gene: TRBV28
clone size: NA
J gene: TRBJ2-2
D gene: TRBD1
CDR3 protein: CASRPGTEIPYTGELFF
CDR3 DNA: TGTGCCAGCAGGCCCGGGACAGAGATTCCCTACACCGGGGAGCTGTTTTTT

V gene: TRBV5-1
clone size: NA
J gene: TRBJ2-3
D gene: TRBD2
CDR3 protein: CASSPELAGGVDTQYF
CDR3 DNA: TGCGCCAGCAGCCCCGAGCTAGCGGGAGGAGTAGATACGCAGTATTTT

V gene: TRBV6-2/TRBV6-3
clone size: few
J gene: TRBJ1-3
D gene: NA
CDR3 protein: CASSYPADPSGNTIYF
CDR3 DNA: TGTGCCAGCAGTTACCCTGCCGACCCCTCTGGAAACACCATATATTTT

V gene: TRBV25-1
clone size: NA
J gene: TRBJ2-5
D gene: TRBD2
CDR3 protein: CASSHNLSPLAGVETQYF
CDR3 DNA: TGTGCCAGCAGCCACAACCTATCCCCACTAGCGGGAGTAGAGACCCAGTACTTC

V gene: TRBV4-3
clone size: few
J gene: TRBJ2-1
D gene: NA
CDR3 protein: CASSQEEAEEGNEQFF
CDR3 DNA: TGCGCCAGCAGCCAAGAGGAAGCGGAGGAGGGCAATGAGCAGTTCTTC

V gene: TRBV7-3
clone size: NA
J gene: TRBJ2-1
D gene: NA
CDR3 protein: CASTNRSYNEQFF
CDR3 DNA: TGTGCCAGCACTAATAGGTCCTACAATGAGCAGTTCTTC

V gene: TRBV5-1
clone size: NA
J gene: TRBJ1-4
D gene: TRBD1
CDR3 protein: CASSFTGGESEKLFF
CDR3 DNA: TGCGCCAGCAGCTTTACAGGGGGCGAAAGTGAAAAACTGTTTTTT

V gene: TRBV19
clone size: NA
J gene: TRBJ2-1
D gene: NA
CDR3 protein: CASSIGPGSNNEQFF
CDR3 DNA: TGTGCCAGTAGTATAGGTCCAGGGAGTAACAATGAGCAGTTCTTC

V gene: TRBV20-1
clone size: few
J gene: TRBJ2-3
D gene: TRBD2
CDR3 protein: CSAETSIADTQYF
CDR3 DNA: TGCAGTGCCGAGACTAGCATCGCAGATACGCAGTATTTT

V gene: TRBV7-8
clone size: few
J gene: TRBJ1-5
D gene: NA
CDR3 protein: CASSLHGGTQHF
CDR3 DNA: TGTGCCAGCAGCTTACACGGAGGGACCCAGCATTTT

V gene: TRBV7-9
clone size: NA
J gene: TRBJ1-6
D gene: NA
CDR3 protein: CASSHTDRPRTLHF
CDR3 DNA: TGTGCCAGCAGCCATACGGACCGTCCCCGGACCCTCCACTTT

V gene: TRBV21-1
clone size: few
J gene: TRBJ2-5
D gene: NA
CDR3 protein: CASSKEIREGVAGQETQYF
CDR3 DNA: TGTGCCAGCAGCAAAGAAATCCGGGAGGGCGTCGCGGGCCAAGAGACCCAGTACTTC

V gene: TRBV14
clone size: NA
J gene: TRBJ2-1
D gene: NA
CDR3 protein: CASSQDYGPPPQFF
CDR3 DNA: TGTGCCAGCAGCCAAGATTATGGGCCGCCCCCCCAGTTCTTC

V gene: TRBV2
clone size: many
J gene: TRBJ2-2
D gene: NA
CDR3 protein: CASSEAPSGELFF
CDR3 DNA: TGTGCCAGCAGTGAAGCGCCATCAGGGGAGCTGTTTTTT

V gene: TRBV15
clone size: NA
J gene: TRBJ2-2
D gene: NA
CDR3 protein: CATSRDPSGNTGELFF
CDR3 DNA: TGTGCCACCAGCAGAGATCCCAGCGGCAACACCGGGGAGCTGTTTTTT

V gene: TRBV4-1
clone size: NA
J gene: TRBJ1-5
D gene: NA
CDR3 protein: CASSQEGYSNQPQHF
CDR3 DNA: TGCGCCAGCAGCCAAGAAGGGTATAGCAATCAGCCCCAGCATTTT

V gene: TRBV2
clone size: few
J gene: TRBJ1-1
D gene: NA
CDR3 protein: CASSEEGYTEAFF
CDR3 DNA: TGTGCCAGCAGTGAGGAGGGTTACACTGAAGCTTTCTTT

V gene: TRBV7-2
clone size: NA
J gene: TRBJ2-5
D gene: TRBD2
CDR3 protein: CASSPDNPSGRVLWTQYF
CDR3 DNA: TGTGCCAGCAGCCCGGACAACCCTAGCGGGAGGGTTTTGTGGACCCAGTACTTC

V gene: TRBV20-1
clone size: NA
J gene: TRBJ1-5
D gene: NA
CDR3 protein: CSARDAGSPYNQPQHF
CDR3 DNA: TGCAGTGCTAGAGACGCAGGAAGTCCATATAATCAGCCCCAGCATTTT

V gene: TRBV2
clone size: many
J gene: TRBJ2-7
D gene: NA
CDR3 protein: CASRSTGSAYEQYF
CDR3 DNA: TGTGCCAGCAGGTCAACAGGGTCTGCCTACGAGCAGTACTTC

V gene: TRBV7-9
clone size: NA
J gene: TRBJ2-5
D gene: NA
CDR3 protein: CASSLGDPRTPETQYF
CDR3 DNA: TGTGCCAGCAGCTTGGGAGACCCCCGAACCCCAGAGACCCAGTACTTC

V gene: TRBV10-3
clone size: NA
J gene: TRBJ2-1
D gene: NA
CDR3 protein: CATSEPGNEQFF
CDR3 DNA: TGTGCCACCAGTGAGCCGGGGAATGAGCAGTTCTTC

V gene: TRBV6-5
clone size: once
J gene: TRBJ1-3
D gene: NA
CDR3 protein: CASKIRAGNTIYF
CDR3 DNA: TGTGCCAGCAAGATCCGAGCTGGAAACACCATATATTTT

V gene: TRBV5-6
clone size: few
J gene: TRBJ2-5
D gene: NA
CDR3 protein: CASSSKGGRETQYF
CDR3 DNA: TGTGCCAGCAGCTCCAAAGGTGGGCGAGAGACCCAGTACTTC

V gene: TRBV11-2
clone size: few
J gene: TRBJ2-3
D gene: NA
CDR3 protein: CATSPGLSTDTQYF
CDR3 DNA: TGTGCCACTAGTCCCGGGCTAAGCACAGATACGCAGTATTTT

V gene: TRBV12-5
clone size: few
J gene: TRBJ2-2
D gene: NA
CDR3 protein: CASGLGQGGNPGELFF
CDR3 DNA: TGTGCTAGTGGTTTGGGACAGGGAGGCAACCCCGGGGAGCTGTTTTTT

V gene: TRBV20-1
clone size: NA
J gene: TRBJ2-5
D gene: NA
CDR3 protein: CSGVVSAQQETQYF
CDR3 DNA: TGCAGTGGTGTGGTGTCAGCTCAGCAAGAGACCCAGTACTTC

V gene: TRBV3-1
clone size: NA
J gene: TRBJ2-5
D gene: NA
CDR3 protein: CASSPRDLSWETQYF
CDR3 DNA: TGTGCCAGCAGCCCGCGGGACCTTTCCTGGGAGACCCAGTACTTC

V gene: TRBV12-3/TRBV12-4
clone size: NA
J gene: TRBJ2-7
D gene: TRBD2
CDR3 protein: CASSLSASGSDEQYF
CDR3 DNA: TGTGCCAGCAGTTTATCGGCTAGCGGGAGCGACGAGCAGTACTTC

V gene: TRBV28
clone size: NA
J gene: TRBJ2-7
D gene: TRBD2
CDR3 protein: CASSLSSGYLYEQYF
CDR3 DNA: TGTGCCAGCAGTTTGAGTAGCGGGTATCTTTACGAGCAGTACTTC

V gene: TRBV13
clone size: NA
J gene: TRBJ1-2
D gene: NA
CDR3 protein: CASSLFDGYTF
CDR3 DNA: TGTGCCAGCAGCTTATTTGATGGCTACACCTTC

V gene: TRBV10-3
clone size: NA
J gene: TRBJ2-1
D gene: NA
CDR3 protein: CAISELVYNEQFF
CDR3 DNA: TGTGCCATCAGCGAACTAGTGTACAATGAGCAGTTCTTC

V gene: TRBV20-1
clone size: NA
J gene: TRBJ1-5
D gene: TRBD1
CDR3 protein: CSATRTGLSRNQPQHF
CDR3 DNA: TGCAGTGCTACCAGGACAGGGCTTTCTCGCAATCAGCCCCAGCATTTT

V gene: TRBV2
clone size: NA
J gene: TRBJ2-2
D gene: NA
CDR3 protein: CASSLEGVTGELFF
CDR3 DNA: TGTGCCAGCAGTCTGGAGGGGGTTACCGGGGAGCTGTTTTTT

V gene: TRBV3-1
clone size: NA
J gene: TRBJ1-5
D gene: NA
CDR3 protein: CASSQGDGQPQHF
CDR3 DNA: TGTGCCAGCAGCCAAGGGGATGGTCAGCCCCAGCATTTT

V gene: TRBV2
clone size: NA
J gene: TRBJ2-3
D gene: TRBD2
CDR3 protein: CASSPRAGGSDTQYF
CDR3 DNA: TGTGCCAGCAGTCCCCGGGCGGGAGGGTCAGATACGCAGTATTTT

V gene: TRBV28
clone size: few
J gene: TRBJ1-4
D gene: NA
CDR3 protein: CASWGMGGKLFF
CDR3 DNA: TGTGCCAGCTGGGGGATGGGTGGAAAACTGTTTTTT

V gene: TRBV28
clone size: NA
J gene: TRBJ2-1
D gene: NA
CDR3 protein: CASSPSRRDNEQFF
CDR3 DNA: TGTGCCAGCAGTCCCTCCCGAAGGGACAATGAGCAGTTCTTC

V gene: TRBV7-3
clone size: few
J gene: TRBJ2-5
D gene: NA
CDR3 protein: CASSLRAGTPTETQYF
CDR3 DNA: TGTGCCAGCAGCTTACGGGCGGGTACCCCCACAGAGACCCAGTACTTC

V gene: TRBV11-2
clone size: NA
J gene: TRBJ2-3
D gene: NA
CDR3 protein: CASRNSGLQRADTQYF
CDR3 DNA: TGTGCCAGCAGAAACAGCGGACTGCAACGCGCGGATACGCAGTATTTT

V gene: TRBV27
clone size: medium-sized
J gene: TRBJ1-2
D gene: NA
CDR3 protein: CASSRKTGIVDGYTF
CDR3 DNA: TGTGCCAGCAGTCGTAAAACAGGGATTGTGGATGGCTACACCTTC

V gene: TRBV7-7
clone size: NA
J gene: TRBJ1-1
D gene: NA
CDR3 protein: CASSLEYNTEAFF
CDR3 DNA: TGTGCCAGCAGCTTAGAGTACAACACTGAAGCTTTCTTT

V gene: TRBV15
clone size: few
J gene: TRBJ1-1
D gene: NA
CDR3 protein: CATSRQTGLENTEAFF
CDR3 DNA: TGTGCCACCAGCAGACAGACGGGACTGGAAAACACTGAAGCTTTCTTT

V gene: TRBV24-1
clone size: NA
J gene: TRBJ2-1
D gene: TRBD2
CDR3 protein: CATSDPSGTSGFNEQFF
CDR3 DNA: TGTGCCACCAGTGATCCTTCTGGGACTAGCGGTTTCAATGAGCAGTTCTTC

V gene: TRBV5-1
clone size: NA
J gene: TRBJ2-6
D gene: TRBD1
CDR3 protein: CASSKDRGSSGANVLTF
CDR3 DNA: TGCGCCAGCAGCAAAGACAGGGGGAGCTCTGGGGCCAACGTCCTGACTTTC

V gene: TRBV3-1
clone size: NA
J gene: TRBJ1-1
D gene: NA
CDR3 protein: CASRARGGTEAFF
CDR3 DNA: TGTGCCAGCAGAGCGCGGGGAGGCACTGAAGCTTTCTTT

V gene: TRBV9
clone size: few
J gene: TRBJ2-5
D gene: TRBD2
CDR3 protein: CASSDGLDQETQYF
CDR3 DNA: TGTGCCAGCAGCGATGGACTAGATCAAGAGACCCAGTACTTC

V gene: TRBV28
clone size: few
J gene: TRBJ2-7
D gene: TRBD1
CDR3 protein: CASSSAPGTALYEQYF
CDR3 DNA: TGTGCCAGCAGCTCTGCGCCCGGGACAGCCCTCTACGAGCAGTACTTC

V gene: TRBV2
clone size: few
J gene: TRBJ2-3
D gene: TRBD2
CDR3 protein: CATQPGGTSANTQYF
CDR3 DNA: TGTGCCACCCAACCCGGAGGGACTAGCGCTAATACGCAGTATTTT

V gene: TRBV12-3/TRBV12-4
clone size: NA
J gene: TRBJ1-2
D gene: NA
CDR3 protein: CASSFWLRLTSNYGYTF
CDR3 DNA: TGTGCCAGCAGTTTTTGGCTCAGGCTTACCTCTAACTATGGCTACACCTTC

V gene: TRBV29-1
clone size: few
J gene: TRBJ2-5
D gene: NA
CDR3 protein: CSALGDGETQYF
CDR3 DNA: TGCAGCGCCCTAGGGGACGGAGAGACCCAGTACTTC

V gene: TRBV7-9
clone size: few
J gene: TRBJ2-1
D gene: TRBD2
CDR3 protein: CASSGEREREEQFF
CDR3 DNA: TGTGCCAGCAGCGGGGAGCGGGAGCGTGAGGAGCAGTTCTTC

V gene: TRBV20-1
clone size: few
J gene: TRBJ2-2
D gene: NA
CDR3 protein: CSADDRPGELFF
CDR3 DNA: TGCAGTGCTGATGACAGGCCCGGGGAGCTGTTTTTT

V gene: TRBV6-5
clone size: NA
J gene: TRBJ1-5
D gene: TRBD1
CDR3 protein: CASSKGQNQPQHF
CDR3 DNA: TGTGCCAGCAGCAAGGGACAGAATCAGCCCCAGCATTTT

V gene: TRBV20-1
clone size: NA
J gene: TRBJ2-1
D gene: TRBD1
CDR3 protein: CSARPTGNYNEQFF
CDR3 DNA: TGCAGTGCTAGACCGACAGGGAACTACAATGAGCAGTTCTTC

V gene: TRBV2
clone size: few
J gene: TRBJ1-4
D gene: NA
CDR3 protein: CASSELGTEKLFF
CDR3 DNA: TGTGCCAGCAGTGAACTAGGGACCGAAAAACTGTTTTTT

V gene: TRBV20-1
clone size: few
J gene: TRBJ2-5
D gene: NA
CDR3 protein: CSARARGPGGGTQYF
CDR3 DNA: TGCAGTGCTAGAGCGCGTGGCCCCGGCGGTGGGACCCAGTACTTC

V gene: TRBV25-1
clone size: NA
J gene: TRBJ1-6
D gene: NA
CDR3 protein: CASSEYPKSSYNSPLHF
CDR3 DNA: TGTGCCAGCAGTGAATATCCAAAAAGCTCCTATAATTCACCCCTCCACTTT